This is a list of T cell receptor beta chains from one sample in a study of spatial heterogeneity in lung cancer. TCRdb itself ran the 5' RACE reads through MiXCR, one entry per CDR3 protein. The repertoire includes 60,000 or so distinct CDR3 sequences, under 7.5% of them detected once, and about 15% sits in the top ten. The input for sequencing was PBMCs, taken at surgery. All receptors come from a female donor with early-stage non-small cell lung cancer. The CDR3 runs from the conserved cysteine through the conserved F or W. A D gene is named only where the DNA matches it firmly.

d_call j_call v_call cdr3_aa
. TRBJ2-2 TRBV5-6 CASSLGGTNTGELFF
. TRBJ2-2 TRBV7-9 CAFPHGGNTEELFF
. TRBJ2-3 TRBV7-9 CASSSPADTQYF
. TRBJ1-1 TRBV28 CASKIPVTNTEAFF
TRBD2 TRBJ2-3 TRBV5-1 CASSWRAGGSTDTQYF
TRBD1 TRBJ2-1 TRBV10-1 CASSGPGTGENEQFF
. TRBJ1-2 TRBV4-2 CASSQVLAAPNYGYTF
. TRBJ2-3 TRBV12-3/TRBV12-4 CASSSTGWGDTQYF
. TRBJ2-6 TRBV5-1 CASSPVASGANVLTF
. TRBJ1-5 TRBV27 CASSDSPGGNQPQHF
. TRBJ1-1 TRBV14 CASSQDHSGSFF
. TRBJ1-1 TRBV2 CASSEERGAEAFF
TRBD2 TRBJ2-7 TRBV5-1 CASSPGRLAGDEQYF
TRBD1 TRBJ1-1 TRBV18 CASSPWPGGASNTEAFF
. TRBJ1-1 TRBV20-1 CSASRKNTEAFF
TRBD1 TRBJ1-2 TRBV29-1 CSVGSQGHGYTF
. TRBJ1-1 TRBV5-1 CASISAGEGEAFF
. TRBJ2-5 TRBV20-1 CSALSGRTETQYF
TRBD1 TRBJ1-5 TRBV7-2 CASSLVTGAAGAQHF
. TRBJ1-5 TRBV5-1 CASSLGLDSNQPQHF
. TRBJ2-1 TRBV5-1 CASSLLAEVSYNEQFF
. TRBJ1-1 TRBV5-1 CASSPGSGLNTEAFF
. TRBJ1-2 TRBV28 CASSFPQGTAFYYGYTF
. TRBJ1-5 TRBV10-2 CASRRGGENQPQHF
. TRBJ1-6 TRBV7-9 CASSLNSGSPLHF
TRBD2 TRBJ2-5 TRBV20-1 CSARRAGEGQETQYF
. TRBJ1-4 TRBV18 CASSLNSQATNEKLFF
TRBD1 TRBJ1-1 TRBV28 CASSSRGDTEAFF
. TRBJ1-3 TRBV11-2 CASSGDGRSGNTIYF
TRBD1 TRBJ1-6 TRBV20-1 CSARVQGLRNSPLHF
TRBD2 TRBJ2-7 TRBV29-1 CSVGTSGYEQYF
. TRBJ2-3 TRBV20-1 CSASFSGVPDTQYF
. TRBJ2-7 TRBV25-1 CASSESGEAYEQYF
. TRBJ2-3 TRBV28 CASSLDGGSTDTQYF
. TRBJ1-5 TRBV6-5 CASRVRGQLNQPQHF
TRBD1 TRBJ1-2 TRBV20-1 CSASDQGDGYTF
. TRBJ2-2 TRBV21-1 CAFISGGELFF
. TRBJ1-4 TRBV12-3/TRBV12-4 CASREAGEKLFF
TRBD1 TRBJ1-1 TRBV14 CASSQSGTGEAFF
. TRBJ2-2 TRBV23-1 CASSQYESGDTGELFF
TRBD1 TRBJ2-1 TRBV11-2 CASRAPGGAGNEQFF
. TRBJ1-5 TRBV12-3/TRBV12-4 CASSPLMTNQPQHF
. TRBJ2-5 TRBV10-3 CAISEPTREETQYF
TRBD1 TRBJ1-1 TRBV11-2 CASSLDRGQVAEAFF
. TRBJ1-1 TRBV6-2/TRBV6-3 CASSLEWAGSLTEAFF
. TRBJ1-5 TRBV29-1 CSVRVSNQPQHF
. TRBJ2-1 TRBV3-1 CASSQGQGKQFF
. TRBJ2-1 TRBV20-1 CSARKFDNANEQFF
. TRBJ1-1 TRBV7-9 CASSPNLNTEAFF
. TRBJ1-2 TRBV5-1 CASGTGNTYGYTF